One TCR beta chain is described in this entry. The data belong to a study of blood T cell repertoires in COVID-19. Whole-study context: Collection of acute and convalescent COVID-19 samples took place in the United States, Italy and Spain.

CDR3 length: 13 residues. Germline CDR1 is MNHEY and CDR2 is SMNVEV (reference sequence). Trimming took off 4 bases at V and 4 bases at J, with 10 bases between the two ends. The assay was immunoSEQ multiplex PCR, and TCRdb's table has in-frame clones only and misses some. This table has 310,000 or so clones, about 91% appearing once. Seattle enrolled patients during active infection and tracked them longitudinally. The sample taken for sequencing was peripheral blood. The receptor comes from a man between 25 and 39 years old with COVID-19, enrolled during active disease. The rearrangement uses TRBV27 and TRBJ1-2, with TRBD1 as a possible D gene (6 bases). Here the CDR3 DNA reads TGTGCCAGCAGTTATGGACAGTTCTATGGCTACACCTTC. It is translated as CASSYGQFYGYTF.